This T cell receptor (beta chain) is from a study of blood T cell repertoires in COVID-19. J was trimmed by 2 bases and V by 4 bases; bases with no gene match: 2. Germline CDR1 is SGHTA and CDR2 is FQGNSA. CDR3 length: 14 amino acids. Using immunoSEQ multiplex PCR, the repertoire was profiled, and TCRdb retains in-frame clones only, with some absent. The sample yields 190,000 or so clones, around 90% seen once. This clone was counted only a few times. The TCR originated in a man in his fifties with acute or convalescent COVID-19. Material: peripheral blood. The rearrangement links TRBV7-2 to TRBJ1-5, with TRBD1 matching 7 bases. The CDR3 region has the DNA TGTGCCAGCAGCTCCGGGACAGGCAATCAGCCCCAGCATTTT. Protein sequence: CASSSGTGNQPQHF.